This passage covers 23 T cell receptor beta chains from one sample sequenced in a study of blood T cells in healthy people across ages. The second PCR ran about 6 to 11 cycles with a sample-barcoded 5' primer and J-beta primers. MiXCR was run by TCRdb on the 5' RACE reads, yielding one entry per CDR3 protein. The sample has about 1.6 million distinct CDR3 sequences, roughly 32% seen once. Material: blood. These receptors were taken from a woman aged 25-40 years in good health.

The rearrangement links TRBV20-1 to TRBJ2-3; no reliable D call. The V and J ends lost 7 bases and 1 base respectively, with 6 bases between them. The CDR3 extends over 11 amino acids. Germline V gene lookup returns CDR1 DFQATT and CDR2 SNEGSKA (reference sequence). DNA of the CDR3: TGCAGTGTTATCGGCACAGATACGCAGTATTTT. Encoded protein: CSVIGTDTQYF.

This chain links TRBV2 with TRBJ2-4; 7 nucleotides align to TRBD1. Germline V gene data show CDR1 as SNHLY and CDR2 as FYNNEI. CDR3 length: 15 residues. The ends lost 6 bases at V and 0 bases at J; junction bases unmatched: 5. CDR3 in DNA: TGTGCCAGCAGGGTAGACAGGGTAGCCAAAAACATTCAGTACTTC. It codes for CASRVDRVAKNIQYF. The full variable domain, with the rest looked up from reference TRBV2 and TRBJ2-4, is EPEVTQTPSHQVTQMGQEVILRCVPISNHLYFYWYRQILGQKVEFLVSFYNNEISEKSEIFDDQFSVERPDGSNFTLKIRSTKLEDSAMYFCASRVDRVAKNIQYFGAGTRLSVL.

Only one count was recorded for this clonotype. With a much larger clone just one base away, this may be a read error. CDR3 DNA sequence: TGTGCCGGCAGCCAAGGGATCGGGGAACGATCTCCCTACGAGCAGTACTTC. This translates into CAGSQGIGERSPYEQYF. The rearrangement links TRBV4-2 to TRBJ2-7, with a tentative D call TRBD2 (5 bases). Per germline, CDR1 LGHNA and CDR2 YNFKEQ. This CDR3 region has 17 residues.

This sequence joins TRBV24-1 and TRBJ1-2, with D possibly TRBD1 on 5 matching bases. CDR1 and CDR2 (germline): KGHDR, SFDVKD. V lost 3 bases, J lost 5 bases, and 12 bases lay in between. The CDR3 is made up of 14 amino acids. The CDR3 reads CATSDGARTYGYTF. The CDR3 bases are TGTGCCACCAGTGATGGGGCGCGGACGTATGGCTACACCTTC.

This clonotype was recorded at least ten times. The V call is TRBV5-1, the J call TRBJ2-7, with no clear D. Trimming removed 2 bases from V and 0 bases from J, with 6 bases in between. The CDR3 has 13 residues. Per germline, CDR1 SGHRS and CDR2 YFSETQ. CDR3 sequence: CASSFASSYEQYF. In nucleotides, the CDR3 is TGCGCCAGCAGCTTCGCGAGCTCCTACGAGCAGTACTTC.

This clonotype has a handful of counts. The genes are TRBV12-3 or TRBV12-4 and TRBJ2-7; D possibly corresponds to TRBD1 (5 bases). This CDR3 region has 17 residues. V gave up 6 bases and J gave up 0 bases, with 21 bases separating them. The CDR3 loop is CASSLRGRSASSYEQYF. CDR3 sequence (DNA): TGTGCCAGCAGCCTAAGGGGCCGGAGCGCAAGCTCCTACGAGCAGTACTTC.

The J gene is TRBJ2-2, the V gene TRBV12-3 or TRBV12-4, with D uncertain. The CDR3 contains 12 residues. The V end was cut by 8 bases, the J end by 3 bases, with 7 bases between. The CDR3 protein is CASWIHTGELFF. The DNA of the CDR3 is TGTGCCAGCTGGATCCACACCGGGGAGCTGTTTTTT.

The count of this clonotype is one. The chain carries TRBV6-6 and TRBJ1-3; a possible D gene is TRBD1 (6 bases). V was trimmed by 2 bases and J by 0 bases, leaving 11 bases between them. Germline lookup yields CDR1 MNHNY and CDR2 SVGAGI (reference sequence). The CDR3 consists of 16 residues. The CDR3 sequence: CASSYKWTDSGNTIYF. In DNA form, the CDR3 reads TGTGCCAGCAGTTACAAATGGACAGACTCTGGAAACACCATATATTTT.

The gene calls are TRBV6-2 or TRBV6-3 and TRBJ2-1; 14 positions agree with TRBD2. This CDR3 is 15 amino acids long. Looked up from germline, CDR1 is MNHEY and CDR2 is SVGEGT. Trimming removed 7 bases from V and 9 bases from J; junction bases left unmatched: 8. The CDR3 here is CASTRPGLAGVEQFF. DNA for the CDR3: TGTGCCAGCACCCGACCGGGACTAGCGGGGGTTGAGCAGTTCTTC.

On this clonotype: The junction differs from germline at one of its ends, possibly a read error. CDR3 amino acids: CASSPPFPVVYNEQFF. Here the CDR3 DNA reads TGTGCCAGCAGTCCCCCCTTCCCTGTGGTTTACAACGAGCAGTTCTTC. The chain carries TRBV28 and TRBJ2-1, with D hard to call. Germline CDR1 and CDR2: MDHEN and SYDVKM. The CDR3 is made up of 16 amino acids.

The sample holds a few counts of this clonotype. The rearrangement joins TRBV12-3 or TRBV12-4 to TRBJ1-2, with unresolved D. CDR3 size: 11 residues. V lost 6 bases and J 8 bases, leaving 10 bases between the germline ends. Here the CDR3 DNA reads TGTGCCAGCAGCACCCTCGGCGGCTACACCTTC. It is translated as CASSTLGGYTF.

This clonotype turned up a few times. J is TRBJ2-7 and V is TRBV10-2, with 9 bases matching TRBD1. Germline loops: CDR1 WSHSY, CDR2 SAAADI. CDR3 length: 18 residues. V trimming: 2 bases; J trimming: 2 bases; junction bases outside the gene matches: 13. The CDR3 loop is CASSERDRVPREPYEQYF. CDR3 nucleotides: TGCGCCAGCAGTGAGAGGGACAGGGTCCCTAGGGAGCCCTACGAGCAGTACTTC.

To note about this clonotype: Mismatch with germline at one junction end may stem from a read error. The gene calls are TRBV30 and TRBJ2-3; D ambiguous. CDR1 is GTSNPN, CDR2 SVGIG, per germline (reference sequence). This CDR3 has 13 residues. CDR3 DNA: TGTGCCCGGAGTCCTGGGGGCACAGATACGCAGTATTTT. Translated, it gives CARSPGGTDTQYF. The whole variable domain, remainder taken from reference TRBV30 and TRBJ2-3, is SQTIHQWPATLVQPVGSPLSLECTVEGTSNPNLYWYRQAAGRGLQLLFYSVGIGQISSEVPQNLSASRPQDRQFILSSKKLLLSDSGFYLCARSPGGTDTQYFGPGTRLTVL.

This clonotype came up a few times. This chain uses TRBV28 with TRBJ1-1; no firm D call. V lost 7 bases to trimming and J lost 8 bases, with 14 bases between them. The CDR3 is made up of 12 amino acids. CDR1 and CDR2 from the germline V gene are MDHEN and SYDVKM. CDR3 residues: CASTSLPQEAFF. The CDR3 DNA follows: TGTGCCAGCACCTCCTTGCCCCAGGAAGCTTTCTTT.

This rearrangement joins TRBV5-6 to TRBJ2-5; TRBD1 agrees at 8 bases. The CDR3 is 12 amino acids. With 2 bases clipped from V and 11 bases from J, the junction kept 5 bases outside the gene matches. The germline CDR1 and CDR2 sequences are SGHDT and YYEEEE. The CDR3 DNA sequence: TGTGCCAGCAGCTTTGGGACAGGAGGGCAGTACTTC. Encoded protein: CASSFGTGGQYF.

The sample holds a few counts of this clonotype. The rearrangement uses TRBV11-2 and TRBJ2-5; a weak D match, TRBD2 (5 bases). Deletions cut 4 bases from V and 2 bases from J, with 17 bases between. Germline V gene sequence: CDR1 SGHAT, CDR2 FQNNGV. CDR3 length: 16 amino acids. The CDR3 is CASSWSFIEGQETQYF. DNA of the CDR3: TGTGCCAGCAGCTGGTCTTTTATAGAGGGACAAGAGACCCAGTACTTC.

The rearrangement links TRBV18 to TRBJ1-2; D ambiguous. V lost 1 base, J lost 4 bases, and 25 bases lay in between. CDR3 length: 19 amino acids. In germline, CDR1 is KGHSH, CDR2 LQKENI. The CDR3 DNA reads as TGTGCCAGCTCACCACAGGGCCCCGGACGCTCAGTCCGGAGCTATGGCTACACCTTC. Translation gives CASSPQGPGRSVRSYGYTF.

This clonotype came up a few times. The chain couples TRBV6-1 to TRBJ1-4; possibly TRBD1 for D (6 bases). V was shortened by 8 bases and J by 2 bases, with 18 bases between the two germline ends. Per the germline V gene, CDR1 is MNHNS and CDR2 is SASEGT. This CDR3 has 16 residues. CDR3 in amino acids: CASGGGQPSTNEKLFF. The CDR3 DNA is TGTGCCAGCGGCGGAGGACAGCCGTCGACTAATGAAAAACTGTTTTTT.

The chain is built from TRBV12-3 or TRBV12-4 and TRBJ1-2, with unresolved D. The CDR3 contains 13 residues. V gave up 3 bases and J gave up 6 bases, with 11 bases separating them. DNA of the CDR3: TGTGCCAGCAGTTTGGGAGCCAAGAATGGCTACACCTTC. It codes for CASSLGAKNGYTF.

This clonotype was observed a handful of times. This sequence joins TRBV20-1 and TRBJ1-6; no firm D call. The CDR3 runs 14 residues. Germline V CDR1 and CDR2: DFQATT, SNEGSKA (reference sequence). Trimming removed 0 bases at V and 5 bases at J, with 8 bases between. For the CDR3, the DNA is TGCAGTGCTAGAGAGAGCGGTGATAATTCACCCCTCCACTTT. Protein sequence: CSARESGDNSPLHF.

CDR3 sequence: CASSQSFSYTF. CDR3 sequence (DNA): TGTGCCAGCAGCCAATCGTTCAGCTACACCTTC. The gene calls are TRBV3-1 and TRBJ1-2; D unclear. V lost 2 bases and J 9 bases, leaving 7 bases between the germline ends. Germline lookup yields CDR1 LGHDT and CDR2 YNNKEL (reference sequence). The CDR3 has 11 amino acids.

This clonotype was observed a few times. The chain employs TRBV11-2 and TRBJ2-3, with D hard to call. Germline CDR1 is SGHAT and CDR2 is FQNNGV. The CDR3 loop spans 14 amino acids. Trimming removed 5 bases from V and 5 bases from J, with 14 bases in between. The CDR3 nucleotides are TGTGCCAGCAGCAGTAGAGGATCAGGAGATACGCAGTATTTT. Its protein is CASSSRGSGDTQYF. Full variable domain (outside the CDR3, taken from reference TRBV11-2 and TRBJ2-3): EAGVAQSPRYKIIEKRQSVAFWCNPISGHATLYWYQQILGQGPKLLIQFQNNGVVDDSQLPKDRFSAERLKGVDSTLKIQPAKLEDSAVYLCASSSRGSGDTQYFGPGTRLTVL.

This clonotype turned up a few times. This chain connects TRBV9 to TRBJ2-1; 11 bases match TRBD2. Germline trimming cut 3 bases from V and 3 bases from J; bases unmatched to any gene: 8. Germline V gene sequence: CDR1 SGDLS, CDR2 YYNGEE. The CDR3 spans 17 residues. CDR3 protein: CASSASRLAGLYNEQFF. The CDR3 nucleotides read TGTGCCAGCAGCGCGTCGAGACTAGCGGGACTCTACAATGAGCAGTTCTTC.